A selection of T cell receptor beta chains follows, all from one sample in a study of regulatory and conventional T cells in RAG deficiency. Clones were read by immunoSEQ multiplex PCR, and TCRdb kept only the in-frame ones, dropping some. This sample has 12,000 or so clones, with roughly 94% found just once. This sample was shared with a second study, whose subject was regulatory T cells.

Source material: CD127- CD25+ CD4+ Tregs sorted from blood. These receptors originate from a human donor in good health. Both conserved end residues are part of each CDR3. The order of the fields is V gene, clone size, D gene, J gene, CDR3 protein, CDR3 DNA. The D gene is left open where the match is weak. Clone sizes are given selectively: once, few, many, or a class where the clone is expanded.

V gene: TRBV7-3
clone size: NA
D gene: TRBD1
J gene: TRBJ2-7
CDR3 protein: CASSFGTGYEQYF
CDR3 DNA: TGTGCCAGCAGCTTCGGGACAGGCTACGAGCAGTACTTC

V gene: TRBV5-4
clone size: NA
D gene: NA
J gene: TRBJ1-2
CDR3 protein: CASSPKGGQYGYTF
CDR3 DNA: TGTGCCAGCAGCCCTAAGGGGGGGCAGTATGGCTACACCTTC

V gene: TRBV19
clone size: NA
D gene: NA
J gene: TRBJ1-2
CDR3 protein: CASRRDVEGYTF
CDR3 DNA: TGTGCCAGCCGACGGGATGTGGAGGGCTACACCTTC

V gene: TRBV28
clone size: once
D gene: TRBD1
J gene: TRBJ1-1
CDR3 protein: CASSSLRGPRLRNTEAFF
CDR3 DNA: TGTGCCAGCAGTTCCCTAAGGGGGCCCAGGTTAAGGAACACTGAAGCTTTCTTT

V gene: TRBV5-6
clone size: NA
D gene: NA
J gene: TRBJ1-2
CDR3 protein: CASSLVQGLGYGYTF
CDR3 DNA: TGTGCCAGCAGCTTGGTGCAGGGCTTGGGCTATGGCTACACCTTC

V gene: TRBV18
clone size: NA
D gene: NA
J gene: TRBJ1-1
CDR3 protein: CASSPLGAPDTEAFF
CDR3 DNA: TGTGCCAGCTCACCGCTAGGGGCCCCGGACACTGAAGCTTTCTTT

V gene: TRBV6-5
clone size: NA
D gene: NA
J gene: TRBJ1-6
CDR3 protein: CASTLQVGSNSPLHF
CDR3 DNA: TGTGCCAGCACCTTACAAGTGGGGAGTAATTCACCCCTCCACTTT

V gene: TRBV7-3
clone size: NA
D gene: TRBD2
J gene: TRBJ2-3
CDR3 protein: CASSPGLAGDTQYF
CDR3 DNA: TGTGCCAGCAGTCCGGGACTAGCCGGGGATACGCAGTATTTT

V gene: TRBV7-8
clone size: NA
D gene: TRBD1
J gene: TRBJ1-5
CDR3 protein: CASSPLDRGGNQPQHF
CDR3 DNA: TGTGCCAGCAGCCCCCTGGACAGGGGAGGTAATCAGCCCCAGCATTTT

V gene: TRBV5-1
clone size: NA
D gene: TRBD1
J gene: TRBJ1-1
CDR3 protein: CATRRAGGTEAFF
CDR3 DNA: TGCGCCACCCGGAGGGCAGGGGGCACTGAAGCTTTCTTT

V gene: TRBV6-5
clone size: NA
D gene: NA
J gene: TRBJ1-4
CDR3 protein: CASRRRTALNEKLFF
CDR3 DNA: TGTGCCAGCAGACGCCGGACAGCATTAAATGAAAAACTGTTTTTT

V gene: TRBV5-1
clone size: NA
D gene: NA
J gene: TRBJ1-2
CDR3 protein: CASSQGSRYGYTF
CDR3 DNA: TGCGCCAGCAGCCAGGGAAGTCGATATGGCTACACCTTC

V gene: TRBV18
clone size: NA
D gene: TRBD1
J gene: TRBJ1-2
CDR3 protein: CASSPFQTGGRISYGYTF
CDR3 DNA: TGTGCCAGCTCACCCTTTCAGACAGGGGGCAGGATTAGCTATGGCTACACCTTC

V gene: TRBV7-9
clone size: NA
D gene: TRBD1
J gene: TRBJ1-2
CDR3 protein: CASSFLSLGTGGSGTF
CDR3 DNA: TGTGCCAGCAGCTTTTTAAGCTTAGGGACAGGAGGATCTGGCACCTTC

V gene: TRBV7-9
clone size: NA
D gene: TRBD1
J gene: TRBJ2-5
CDR3 protein: CASSQLLGGWGETQYF
CDR3 DNA: TGTGCCAGCAGCCAGCTCTTAGGGGGCTGGGGGGAGACCCAGTACTTC

V gene: TRBV30
clone size: NA
D gene: NA
J gene: TRBJ2-3
CDR3 protein: CAWSVGGADDTQYF
CDR3 DNA: TGTGCCTGGAGTGTTGGAGGGGCGGATGATACGCAGTATTTT

V gene: TRBV5-6
clone size: NA
D gene: NA
J gene: TRBJ1-2
CDR3 protein: CASSLRWAHNYGYTF
CDR3 DNA: TGTGCCAGCAGCTTGCGGTGGGCTCATAACTATGGCTACACCTTC

V gene: TRBV7-3
clone size: NA
D gene: NA
J gene: TRBJ2-3
CDR3 protein: CASSQPSTSLQYF
CDR3 DNA: TGTGCCAGCAGCCAGCCCTCGACTTCCTTGCAGTATTTT

V gene: TRBV19
clone size: once
D gene: NA
J gene: TRBJ2-7
CDR3 protein: CASSKNGITYEQYF
CDR3 DNA: TGTGCCAGTAGTAAGAACGGGATCACCTACGAGCAGTACTTC

V gene: TRBV29-1
clone size: NA
D gene: NA
J gene: TRBJ1-1
CDR3 protein: CSVEPQTGHHTEAFF
CDR3 DNA: TGCAGCGTCGAACCCCAGACGGGACACCACACTGAAGCTTTCTTT

V gene: TRBV6-5
clone size: once
D gene: NA
J gene: TRBJ1-5
CDR3 protein: CASSGHDNQPQHF
CDR3 DNA: TGTGCCAGCTCGGGACACGACAATCAGCCCCAGCATTTT

V gene: TRBV13
clone size: NA
D gene: NA
J gene: TRBJ2-7
CDR3 protein: CASSRKGGLSYEQYF
CDR3 DNA: TGTGCCAGCAGCCGGAAGGGGGGGCTCTCCTACGAGCAGTACTTC

V gene: TRBV7-6
clone size: NA
D gene: NA
J gene: TRBJ2-7
CDR3 protein: CASSLVAGIGSYEQYF
CDR3 DNA: TGTGCCAGCAGCTTAGTGGCGGGGATTGGGTCCTACGAGCAGTACTTC

V gene: TRBV30
clone size: NA
D gene: NA
J gene: TRBJ1-4
CDR3 protein: CAWSGNRAPNEKLFF
CDR3 DNA: TGTGCCTGGAGTGGAAACAGGGCCCCCAATGAAAAACTGTTTTTT

V gene: TRBV5-5
clone size: NA
D gene: TRBD2
J gene: TRBJ2-1
CDR3 protein: CASSLPGLAGVGEQFF
CDR3 DNA: TGTGCCAGCAGCCTACCGGGACTAGCGGGGGTGGGTGAGCAGTTCTTC

V gene: TRBV6-1
clone size: large
D gene: NA
J gene: TRBJ1-4
CDR3 protein: CASSERGREEKLFF
CDR3 DNA: TGTGCCAGCAGTGAAAGGGGGAGGGAAGAAAAACTGTTTTTT

V gene: TRBV2
clone size: NA
D gene: NA
J gene: TRBJ2-7
CDR3 protein: CASRSWGQAPYEQYF
CDR3 DNA: TGTGCCAGCAGATCATGGGGGCAGGCACCCTACGAGCAGTACTTC

V gene: TRBV4-1
clone size: NA
D gene: TRBD1
J gene: TRBJ2-4
CDR3 protein: CASSLQTGGLKNIQYF
CDR3 DNA: TGCGCCAGCAGCCTTCAGACAGGGGGATTAAAAAACATTCAGTACTTC

V gene: TRBV19
clone size: NA
D gene: TRBD2
J gene: TRBJ2-4
CDR3 protein: CASSTPGGFGRGAKNIQYF
CDR3 DNA: TGTGCCAGTAGTACCCCCGGGGGGTTTGGGAGAGGGGCCAAAAACATTCAGTACTTC

V gene: TRBV5-5
clone size: NA
D gene: NA
J gene: TRBJ2-7
CDR3 protein: CASSPTPEGWGDEQYF
CDR3 DNA: TGTGCCAGCAGCCCTACCCCTGAGGGATGGGGGGACGAGCAGTACTTC

V gene: TRBV6-1
clone size: NA
D gene: NA
J gene: TRBJ1-1
CDR3 protein: CASSEVQGNTEAFF
CDR3 DNA: TGTGCCAGCAGTGAGGTACAGGGTAACACTGAAGCTTTCTTT

V gene: TRBV5-1
clone size: NA
D gene: TRBD2
J gene: TRBJ2-2
CDR3 protein: CASSLGLAGGTGELFF
CDR3 DNA: TGCGCCAGCAGCTTGGGACTAGCGGGGGGCACCGGGGAGCTGTTTTTT

V gene: TRBV5-1
clone size: NA
D gene: TRBD2
J gene: TRBJ2-7
CDR3 protein: CASSLPIAGSYEQYF
CDR3 DNA: TGCGCCAGCAGCTTGCCGATAGCGGGCTCCTACGAGCAGTACTTC

V gene: TRBV5-1
clone size: NA
D gene: TRBD2
J gene: TRBJ2-3
CDR3 protein: CASSLAPSGGADTQYF
CDR3 DNA: TGCGCCAGCAGCTTGGCTCCTAGCGGGGGGGCAGATACGCAGTATTTT

V gene: TRBV2
clone size: NA
D gene: TRBD2
J gene: TRBJ2-5
CDR3 protein: CASSDPTGFGLAGGYGTQYF
CDR3 DNA: TGTGCCAGCAGTGACCCGACAGGGTTTGGACTAGCGGGGGGCTATGGGACCCAGTACTTC

V gene: TRBV6-1
clone size: NA
D gene: NA
J gene: TRBJ2-7
CDR3 protein: CASSLGLFYEQYF
CDR3 DNA: TGTGCCAGCAGCCTGGGACTTTTCTACGAGCAGTACTTC

V gene: TRBV10-1
clone size: once
D gene: NA
J gene: TRBJ1-1
CDR3 protein: CASSERRDTEAFF
CDR3 DNA: TGCGCCAGCAGTGAACGGAGAGACACTGAAGCTTTCTTT

V gene: TRBV7-3
clone size: NA
D gene: NA
J gene: TRBJ1-4
CDR3 protein: CASSFSYGEKLFF
CDR3 DNA: TGTGCCAGCAGCTTTTCTTACGGGGAAAAACTGTTTTTT

V gene: TRBV5-1
clone size: NA
D gene: NA
J gene: TRBJ2-5
CDR3 protein: CASSLGDMGPGETQYF
CDR3 DNA: TGCGCCAGCAGCTTGGGGGACATGGGGCCGGGAGAGACCCAGTACTTC

V gene: TRBV6-5
clone size: NA
D gene: NA
J gene: TRBJ1-5
CDR3 protein: CASSSTGSGSNQPQHF
CDR3 DNA: TGTGCCAGCAGTTCTACGGGTTCAGGGAGCAATCAGCCCCAGCATTTT

V gene: TRBV12-5
clone size: NA
D gene: NA
J gene: TRBJ1-3
CDR3 protein: CASGFGRGTSGNTIYF
CDR3 DNA: TGTGCCAGCGGTTTTGGCCGGGGGACCTCTGGAAACACCATATATTTT

V gene: TRBV19
clone size: NA
D gene: TRBD1
J gene: TRBJ1-1
CDR3 protein: CASSGTGGTEAFF
CDR3 DNA: TGTGCCAGTAGTGGAACAGGGGGCACTGAAGCTTTCTTT

V gene: TRBV29-1
clone size: NA
D gene: NA
J gene: TRBJ2-3
CDR3 protein: CSANGPDTQYF
CDR3 DNA: TGCAGCGCCAATGGGCCAGATACGCAGTATTTT

V gene: TRBV2
clone size: NA
D gene: NA
J gene: TRBJ2-1
CDR3 protein: CASTAGYNEQFF
CDR3 DNA: TGTGCCAGCACTGCAGGGTACAATGAGCAGTTCTTC

V gene: TRBV19
clone size: NA
D gene: NA
J gene: TRBJ1-2
CDR3 protein: CASKGATGNSGYTF
CDR3 DNA: TGTGCCAGTAAAGGTGCTACAGGGAACTCTGGCTACACCTTC

V gene: TRBV5-4
clone size: NA
D gene: TRBD2
J gene: TRBJ2-3
CDR3 protein: CASSPSTSGGADTQYF
CDR3 DNA: TGTGCCAGCAGCCCGTCGACTAGCGGGGGAGCAGATACGCAGTATTTT

V gene: TRBV5-6
clone size: NA
D gene: NA
J gene: TRBJ2-3
CDR3 protein: CASSLVGVLSTDTQYF
CDR3 DNA: TGTGCCAGCAGCTTGGTCGGGGTCCTCAGCACAGATACGCAGTATTTT

V gene: TRBV15
clone size: NA
D gene: NA
J gene: TRBJ1-1
CDR3 protein: CATSRARGRARNTEAFF
CDR3 DNA: TGTGCCACCAGCAGAGCCCGGGGAAGGGCAAGGAACACTGAAGCTTTCTTT

V gene: TRBV5-1
clone size: NA
D gene: TRBD1
J gene: TRBJ1-6
CDR3 protein: CASSLRLGQGRRNSPLHF
CDR3 DNA: TGCGCCAGCAGCTTGCGGCTTGGACAGGGCCGGCGGAATTCACCCCTCCACTTT

V gene: TRBV11-2
clone size: NA
D gene: TRBD1
J gene: TRBJ2-3
CDR3 protein: CASSPRTGSFGTDTQYF
CDR3 DNA: TGTGCCAGCAGCCCTCGGACAGGGTCGTTCGGCACAGATACGCAGTATTTT

V gene: TRBV11-1
clone size: NA
D gene: TRBD2
J gene: TRBJ2-5
CDR3 protein: CASSPRLAGQETQYF
CDR3 DNA: TGTGCCAGCAGCCCTAGACTAGCGGGGCAAGAGACCCAGTACTTC

V gene: TRBV6-7
clone size: NA
D gene: NA
J gene: TRBJ2-5
CDR3 protein: CASSYPPLGAQETQYF
CDR3 DNA: TGTGCCAGCAGTTACCCACCCTTGGGGGCCCAAGAGACCCAGTACTTC

V gene: TRBV5-1
clone size: NA
D gene: NA
J gene: TRBJ1-1
CDR3 protein: CASSPHELNTEAFF
CDR3 DNA: TGCGCCAGCAGCCCTCATGAGTTGAACACTGAAGCTTTCTTT

V gene: TRBV28
clone size: NA
D gene: TRBD1
J gene: TRBJ1-3
CDR3 protein: CASRRQGAGNTIYF
CDR3 DNA: TGTGCCAGCAGACGACAGGGAGCTGGAAACACCATATATTTT

V gene: TRBV4-1
clone size: NA
D gene: NA
J gene: TRBJ1-3
CDR3 protein: CASSQVSGTRVLMNTIYF
CDR3 DNA: TGCGCCAGCAGCCAAGTATCCGGGACAAGGGTCCTTATGAACACCATATATTTT